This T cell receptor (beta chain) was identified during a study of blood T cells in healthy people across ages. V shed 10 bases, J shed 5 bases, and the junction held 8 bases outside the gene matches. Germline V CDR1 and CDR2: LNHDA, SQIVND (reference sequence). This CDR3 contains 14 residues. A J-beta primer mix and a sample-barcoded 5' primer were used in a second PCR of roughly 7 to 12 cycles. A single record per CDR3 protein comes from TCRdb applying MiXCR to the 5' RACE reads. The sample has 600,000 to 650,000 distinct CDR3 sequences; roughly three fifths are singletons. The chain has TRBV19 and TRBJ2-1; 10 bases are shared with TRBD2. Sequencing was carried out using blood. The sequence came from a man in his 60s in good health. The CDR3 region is CATGTSGANNEQFF. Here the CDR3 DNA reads TGTGCCACCGGTACTAGCGGGGCCAACAATGAGCAGTTCTTC.